This entry describes one TCR beta chain. The data were obtained in a study of T-cell reconstitution after alpha-beta-depleted transplantation in children. Unique molecular identifiers were incorporated during preparation of the TCRbeta library. TCRdb reprocessed the PCR reads with MiXCR, giving one entry per CDR3 protein. The table records about 98,000 distinct CDR3 sequences, 23% of them present only once. The V gene lost 0 bases and the J gene lost 2 bases, with 5 bases spanning the gap. The CDR3 has 13 amino acids. Germline lookup yields CDR1 SGHDT and CDR2 YYEEEE. The receptor's source is a boy aged 2 to 9 with acute lymphoblastic leukemia, due to receive a stem cell transplant. The input for sequencing was PBMCs, taken before TCRalphabeta/CD19-depleted stem cell transplant. The chain employs TRBV5-6 and TRBJ2-5; D not certain. CDR3 nucleotides: TGTGCCAGCAGCTTGGTTAGTCAAGAGACCCAGTACTTC. It specifies CASSLVSQETQYF.